This T cell receptor beta chain was obtained from a study of T cells after yellow fever vaccination. Whole-study results and caveats: It was the secondary response that reached its peak faster, day 5 versus 15, but it was weaker. Reappearance after the booster was observed for most primary-vaccination clones (around 96% CD4, almost 90% CD8). A small share of clonotypes appeared in both CD4 and CD8 compartments.

V was trimmed by 2 bases and J by 6 bases, leaving 10 bases between them. In germline, CDR1 is MNHEY, CDR2 SVGAGI. The length of the CDR3 is 14 residues. Note on this clonotype: Its target is not known.

5'RACE template switching added a universal primer site and UMIs to TCR cDNA. MiXCR was run by TCRdb on the 5' RACE reads, yielding one entry per CDR3 protein. The sample lists around 360,000 distinct CDR3 sequences; 11% were seen once. This sample comprised PBMCs, obtained on the day of the first yellow fever vaccination. This rearrangement joins TRBV6-5 to TRBJ2-2; D is unclear. The TCR sequence derives from a young man who received the YFV17D yellow fever vaccine. CDR3 nucleotides: TGTGCCAGCAGTTACCAAAATGGGGCCGGGGAGCTGTTTTTT. Translating gives CASSYQNGAGELFF.